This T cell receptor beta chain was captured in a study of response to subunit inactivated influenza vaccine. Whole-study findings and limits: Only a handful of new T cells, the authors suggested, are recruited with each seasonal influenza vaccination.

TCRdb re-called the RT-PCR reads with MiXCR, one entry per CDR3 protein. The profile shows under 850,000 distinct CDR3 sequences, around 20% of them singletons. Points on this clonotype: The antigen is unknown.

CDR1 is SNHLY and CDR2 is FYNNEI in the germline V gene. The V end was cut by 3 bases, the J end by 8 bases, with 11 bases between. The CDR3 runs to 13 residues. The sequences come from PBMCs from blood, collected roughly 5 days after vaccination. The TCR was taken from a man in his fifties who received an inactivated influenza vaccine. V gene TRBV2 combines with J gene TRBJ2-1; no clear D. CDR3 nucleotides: TGTGCCAGCAGTGATGTTGTAGACTATGAGCAGTTCTTC. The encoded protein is CASSDVVDYEQFF.